The sequence of this TCR beta chain was determined in a study of response to subunit inactivated influenza vaccine. This CDR3 is 14 amino acids long. Trimming cost V 4 bases and J 2 bases; bases outside gene matches: 7. The germline gives CDR1 DFQATT, CDR2 SNEGSKA (reference sequence). TCRdb re-called the RT-PCR reads with MiXCR, one entry per CDR3 protein. The repertoire consists of roughly 500,000 distinct CDR3 sequences, with 25% occurring once and the leading ten covering 1.9%. The chain joins TRBV20-1 to TRBJ1-2; 7 nucleotides line up with TRBD1. This specimen was CD4+ T cells sorted from PBMCs, taken 5 to 6 days after vaccination. This sequence originates from a man over 45 who received an inactivated influenza vaccine. The CDR3 is CSATAGGWNYGYTF. In DNA, the CDR3 is TGCAGTGCTACAGCAGGGGGATGGAACTATGGCTACACCTTC.